The subject of this entry is one T cell receptor (beta chain). These data come from a study of blood T cell repertoires in COVID-19. About the research overall: Material from acute and convalescent COVID-19 was sourced from the United States, Italy and Spain. The cDNA or gDNA used as material had been derived from T cells, B-cell-depleted T cells, or PBMCs.

In the original processing: Estimation of nucleated cell counts was performed using reference gene primer amplification. Sequenced by immunoSEQ multiplex PCR; TCRdb stores in-frame clones only, minus some. That table gives V, J and clone size, and the DNA gave D and trimming. The profile shows hundreds of thousands of clones, approximately 88% of them singletons. The CDR3 totals 17 residues. From germline, CDR1 is ENHRY and CDR2 SYGVKD. V lost 3 bases, J lost 2 bases, and 17 bases lay in between. The chain couples TRBV10-3 to TRBJ1-3, with D possibly matching TRBD1 (5 bases). The sample comprised peripheral blood. The sequence came from a woman aged 45-65 years with COVID-19, enrolled during active disease. CDR3 coding DNA: TGTGCCATCAGTGACCTCACTGTGGGGGGGGCTGGAAACACCATATATTTT. This codes for CAISDLTVGGAGNTIYF.